Listed here is a single T cell receptor (beta chain). Its target is unknown. The data were taken from a study of T-cell memory formation after mild COVID-19. This CDR3 is 12 amino acids long. The ends were cut back, 5 bases at V and 4 bases at J, with 6 bases in the middle. Study-level results: Memory sampled before infection contained some responding clones, suggesting cross-reactive memory joined.

MiXCR, run by TCRdb on the 5' RACE reads, gives a single entry per CDR3 protein. Among fewer than 300,000 distinct CDR3 sequences listed, 16% were seen once. The source of this sequence is a man aged 18 to 30 who had mild COVID-19 (a few samples of this study predate the infection). Cell type and time point are not known. The chain employs TRBV12-3 or TRBV12-4 and TRBJ2-4; no definite D call. The sample taken for sequencing was PBMCs or a T cell subset sorted from them (not recorded which). CDR3 nucleotide sequence: TGTGCCAGCAGTCTGAGAAAAAACATTCAGTACTTC. The encoded protein is CASSLRKNIQYF.